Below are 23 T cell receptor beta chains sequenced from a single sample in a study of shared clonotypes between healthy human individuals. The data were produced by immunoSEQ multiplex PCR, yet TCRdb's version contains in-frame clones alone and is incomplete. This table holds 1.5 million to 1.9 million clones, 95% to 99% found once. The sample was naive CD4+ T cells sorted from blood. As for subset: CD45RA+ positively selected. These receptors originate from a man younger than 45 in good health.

The CDR3 DNA follows: TGTGCCAGCTGGGGTAGGACAGGGGGAAGCTACGAGCAGTACTTC. Its translation is CASWGRTGGSYEQYF. This rearrangement joins TRBV6-1 to TRBJ2-7; 10 positions agree with TRBD1. The length of the CDR3 is 15 residues. V trimming: 8 bases; J trimming: 3 bases; junction bases outside the gene matches: 10. Germline V gives CDR1 MNHNS, CDR2 SASEGT.

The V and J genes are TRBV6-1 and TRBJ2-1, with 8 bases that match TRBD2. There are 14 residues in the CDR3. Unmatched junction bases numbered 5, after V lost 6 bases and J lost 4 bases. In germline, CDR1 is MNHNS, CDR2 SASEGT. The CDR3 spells CASSKREHYNEQFF. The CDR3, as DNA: TGTGCCAGCAGCAAGCGGGAGCATTACAATGAGCAGTTCTTC.

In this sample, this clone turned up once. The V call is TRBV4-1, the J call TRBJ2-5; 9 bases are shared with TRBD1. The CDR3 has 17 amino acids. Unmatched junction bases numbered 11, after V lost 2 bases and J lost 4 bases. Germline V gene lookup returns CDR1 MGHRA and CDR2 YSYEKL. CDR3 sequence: CASSQPTGGVKRETQYF. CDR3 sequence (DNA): TGCGCCAGCAGCCAACCTACAGGGGGCGTTAAAAGAGAGACCCAGTACTTC.

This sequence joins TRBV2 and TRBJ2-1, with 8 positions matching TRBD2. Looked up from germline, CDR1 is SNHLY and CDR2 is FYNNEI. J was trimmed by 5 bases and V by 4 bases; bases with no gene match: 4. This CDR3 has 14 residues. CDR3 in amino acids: CASSAGRGDNEQFF. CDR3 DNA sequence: TGTGCCAGCAGTGCCGGGAGGGGGGACAATGAGCAGTTCTTC. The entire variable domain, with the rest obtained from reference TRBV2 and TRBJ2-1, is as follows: EPEVTQTPSHQVTQMGQEVILRCVPISNHLYFYWYRQILGQKVEFLVSFYNNEISEKSEIFDDQFSVERPDGSNFTLKIRSTKLEDSAMYFCASSAGRGDNEQFFGPGTRLTVL.

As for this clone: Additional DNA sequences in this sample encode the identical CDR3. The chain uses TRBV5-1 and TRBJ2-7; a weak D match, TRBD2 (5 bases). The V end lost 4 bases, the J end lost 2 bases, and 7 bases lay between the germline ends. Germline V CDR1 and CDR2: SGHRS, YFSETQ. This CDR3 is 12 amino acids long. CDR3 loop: CASSPGTYEQYF. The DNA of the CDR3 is TGCGCCAGCAGCCCGGGGACCTACGAGCAGTACTTC. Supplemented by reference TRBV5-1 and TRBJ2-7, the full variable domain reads KAGVTQTPRYLIKTRGQQVTLSCSPISGHRSVSWYQQTPGQGLQFLFEYFSETQRNKGNFPGRFSGRQFSNSRSEMNVSTLELGDSALYLCASSPGTYEQYFGPGTRLTVT.

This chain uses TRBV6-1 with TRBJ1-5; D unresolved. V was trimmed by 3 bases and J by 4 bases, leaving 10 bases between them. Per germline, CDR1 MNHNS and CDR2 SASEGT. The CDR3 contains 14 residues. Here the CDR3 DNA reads TGTGCCAGCAGTGACGGAAGCCGGAATCAGCCCCAGCATTTT. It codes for CASSDGSRNQPQHF.

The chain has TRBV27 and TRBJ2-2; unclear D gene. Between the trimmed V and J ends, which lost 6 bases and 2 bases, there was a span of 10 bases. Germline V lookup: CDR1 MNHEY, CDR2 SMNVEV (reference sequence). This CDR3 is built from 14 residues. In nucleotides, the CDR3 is TGTGCCAGCAGGAAACTACCTAACACCGGGGAGCTGTTTTTT. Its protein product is CASRKLPNTGELFF.

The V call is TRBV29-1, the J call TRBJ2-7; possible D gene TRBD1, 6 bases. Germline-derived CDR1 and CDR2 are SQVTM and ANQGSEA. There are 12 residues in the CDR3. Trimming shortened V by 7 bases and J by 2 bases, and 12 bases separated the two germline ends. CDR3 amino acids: CSATWGPYEQYF. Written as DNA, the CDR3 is TGCAGCGCCACCTGGGGGCCCTACGAGCAGTACTTC.

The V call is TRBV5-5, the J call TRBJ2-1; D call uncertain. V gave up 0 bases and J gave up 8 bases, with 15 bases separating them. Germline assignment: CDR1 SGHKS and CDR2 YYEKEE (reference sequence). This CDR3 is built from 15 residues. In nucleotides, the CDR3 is TGTGCCAGCAGCTTGGCCGGATACCAGCGCCATGAGCAGTTCTTC. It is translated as CASSLAGYQRHEQFF.

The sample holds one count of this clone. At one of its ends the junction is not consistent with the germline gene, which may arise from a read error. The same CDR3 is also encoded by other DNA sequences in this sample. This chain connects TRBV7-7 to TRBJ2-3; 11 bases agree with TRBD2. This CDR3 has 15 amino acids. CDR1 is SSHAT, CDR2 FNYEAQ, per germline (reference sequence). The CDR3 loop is CASSLAGGSTDTQYF. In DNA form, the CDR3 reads TGTGCTAGCAGCTTAGCGGGAGGGAGCACAGATACGCAGTATTTT.

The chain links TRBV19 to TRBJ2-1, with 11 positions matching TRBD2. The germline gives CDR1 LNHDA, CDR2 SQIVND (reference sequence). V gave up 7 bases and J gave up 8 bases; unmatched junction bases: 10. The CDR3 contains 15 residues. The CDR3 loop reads CASTSWTSGFDEQFF. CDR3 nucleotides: TGTGCCAGTACTTCTTGGACTAGCGGGTTCGATGAGCAGTTCTTC.

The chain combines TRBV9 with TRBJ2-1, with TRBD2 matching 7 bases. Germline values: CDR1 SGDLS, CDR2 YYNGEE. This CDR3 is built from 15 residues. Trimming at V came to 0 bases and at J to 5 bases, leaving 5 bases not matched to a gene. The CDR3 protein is CASSVEGLPNNEQFF. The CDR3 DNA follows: TGTGCCAGCAGCGTAGAGGGACTACCAAACAATGAGCAGTTCTTC.

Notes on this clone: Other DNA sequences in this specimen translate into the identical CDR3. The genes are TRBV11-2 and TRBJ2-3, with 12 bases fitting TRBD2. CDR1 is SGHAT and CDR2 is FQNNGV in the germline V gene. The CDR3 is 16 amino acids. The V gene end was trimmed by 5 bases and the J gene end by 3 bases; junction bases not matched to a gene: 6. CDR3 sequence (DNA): TGTGCCAGCAGCACAAGACTAGCGGGAGTGACAGATACGCAGTATTTT. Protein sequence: CASSTRLAGVTDTQYF.

The CDR3 bases are TGTGCCATTCTTGGGGGCGGGAGTACAGATACGCAGTATTTT. It is translated as CAILGGGSTDTQYF. The chain carries TRBV10-3 and TRBJ2-3, with D perhaps matching TRBD2 (7 bases). V was cut by 9 bases and J by 3 bases, with 16 bases left in between. This CDR3 is built from 14 residues. The V gene's germline CDR1 is ENHRY and CDR2 SYGVKD.

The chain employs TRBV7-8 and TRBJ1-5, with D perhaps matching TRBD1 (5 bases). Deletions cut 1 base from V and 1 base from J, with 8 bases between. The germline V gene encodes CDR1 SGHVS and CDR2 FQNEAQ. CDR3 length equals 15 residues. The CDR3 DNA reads TGTGCCAGCAGCTTAGAGGGGAGAAGCAATCAGCCCCAGCATTTT. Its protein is CASSLEGRSNQPQHF.

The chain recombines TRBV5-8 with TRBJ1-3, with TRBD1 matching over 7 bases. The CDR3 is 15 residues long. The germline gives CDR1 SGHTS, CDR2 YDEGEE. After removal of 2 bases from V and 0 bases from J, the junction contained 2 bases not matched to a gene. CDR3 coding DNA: TGTGCCAGCAGCTTACAGGGGTACTCTGGAAACACCATATATTTT. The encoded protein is CASSLQGYSGNTIYF. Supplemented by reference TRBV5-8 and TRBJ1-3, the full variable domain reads EAGVTQSPTHLIKTRGQQATLRCSPISGHTSVYWYQQALGLGLQFLLWYDEGEERNRGNFPPRFSGRQFPNYSSELNVNALELEDSALYLCASSLQGYSGNTIYFGEGSWLTVV.

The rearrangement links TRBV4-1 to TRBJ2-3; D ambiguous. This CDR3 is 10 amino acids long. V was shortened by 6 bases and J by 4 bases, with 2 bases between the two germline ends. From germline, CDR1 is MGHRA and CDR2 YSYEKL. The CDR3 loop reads CASSSDTQYF. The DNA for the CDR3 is TGCGCCAGCAGTTCAGATACGCAGTATTTT.

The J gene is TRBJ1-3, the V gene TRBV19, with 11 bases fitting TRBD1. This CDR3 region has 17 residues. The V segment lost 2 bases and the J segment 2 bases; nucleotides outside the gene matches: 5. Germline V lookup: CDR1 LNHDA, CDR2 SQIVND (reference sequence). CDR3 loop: CASSIRGQGAPGNTIYF. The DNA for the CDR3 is TGTGCCAGTAGTATACGTGGACAGGGGGCGCCTGGAAACACCATATATTTT.

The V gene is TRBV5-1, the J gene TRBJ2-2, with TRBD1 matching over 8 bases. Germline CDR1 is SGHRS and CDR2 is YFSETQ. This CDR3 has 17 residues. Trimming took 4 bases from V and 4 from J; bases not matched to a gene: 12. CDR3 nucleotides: TGCGCCAGCAGCGCAGACAGGGGTTGGTCGGCCACCGGGGAGCTGTTTTTT. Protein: CASSADRGWSATGELFF.

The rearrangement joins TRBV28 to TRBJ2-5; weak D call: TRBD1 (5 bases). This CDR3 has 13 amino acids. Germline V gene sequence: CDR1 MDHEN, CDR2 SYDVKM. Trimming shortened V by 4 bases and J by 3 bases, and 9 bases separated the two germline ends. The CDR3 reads CASSYAREETQYF. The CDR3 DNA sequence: TGTGCCAGCAGTTATGCCAGGGAAGAGACCCAGTACTTC.

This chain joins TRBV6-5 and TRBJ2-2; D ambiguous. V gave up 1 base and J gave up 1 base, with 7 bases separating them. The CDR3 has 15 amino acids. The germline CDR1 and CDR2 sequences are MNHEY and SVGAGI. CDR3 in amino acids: CASSYLPQNTGELFF. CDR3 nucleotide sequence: TGTGCCAGCAGTTACTTACCGCAGAACACCGGGGAGCTGTTTTTT.

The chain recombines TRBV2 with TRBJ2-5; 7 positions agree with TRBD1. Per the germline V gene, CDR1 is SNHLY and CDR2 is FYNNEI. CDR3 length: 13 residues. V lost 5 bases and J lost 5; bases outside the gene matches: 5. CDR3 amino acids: CASSFRGFETQYF. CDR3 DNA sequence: TGTGCCAGCAGTTTCAGGGGGTTCGAGACCCAGTACTTC.

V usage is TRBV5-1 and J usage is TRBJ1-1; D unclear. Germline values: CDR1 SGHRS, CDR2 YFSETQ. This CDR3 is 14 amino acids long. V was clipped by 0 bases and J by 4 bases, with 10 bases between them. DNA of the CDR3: TGCGCCAGCAGCTTGGGGCGGGGAACCACTGAAGCTTTCTTT. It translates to CASSLGRGTTEAFF.